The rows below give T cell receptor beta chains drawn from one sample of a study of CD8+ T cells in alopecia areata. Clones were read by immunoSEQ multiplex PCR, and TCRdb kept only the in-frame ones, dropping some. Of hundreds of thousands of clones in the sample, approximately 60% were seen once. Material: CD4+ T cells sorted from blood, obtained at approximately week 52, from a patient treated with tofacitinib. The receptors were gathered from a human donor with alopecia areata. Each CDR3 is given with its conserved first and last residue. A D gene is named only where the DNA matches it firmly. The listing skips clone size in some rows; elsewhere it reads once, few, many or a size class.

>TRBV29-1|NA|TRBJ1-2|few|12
TGCAGCGTTGTCAGGGGTGACTATGGCTACACCTTC
CSVVRGDYGYTF
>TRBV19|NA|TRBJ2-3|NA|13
TGTGCCAGTAGTATGCAGGGCCCCGATACGCAGTATTTT
CASSMQGPDTQYF
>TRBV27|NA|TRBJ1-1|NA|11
TGTGCCAGCAGTTCTATCGGGGGGGCTTTCTTT
CASSSIGGAFF
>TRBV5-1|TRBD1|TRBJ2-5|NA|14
TGCGCCAGCAGCTTGGGACAGGGGAGAGAGACCCAGTACTTC
CASSLGQGRETQYF
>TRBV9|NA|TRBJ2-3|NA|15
TGTGCCAGCAGCGTAGTTGCCGGGGGTGAAGGTACGCAGTATTTT
CASSVVAGGEGTQYF
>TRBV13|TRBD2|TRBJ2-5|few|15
TGTGCCAGCAGCTTAGAGACTAGCGGGGTAGAGACCCAGTACTTC
CASSLETSGVETQYF
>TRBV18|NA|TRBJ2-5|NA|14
TGTGCCAGCTCACCACCGTCAGGGACAGAGACCCAGTACTTC
CASSPPSGTETQYF
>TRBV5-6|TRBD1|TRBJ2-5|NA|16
TGTGCCAGCAGCTTGGAGGGACAGGTCCTCCAAGAGACCCAGTACTTC
CASSLEGQVLQETQYF
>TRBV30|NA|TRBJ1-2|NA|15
TGTGCCTGGAGTGTTGTTAGGGCCCTCACGGGCGGCTACACCTTC
CAWSVVRALTGGYTF
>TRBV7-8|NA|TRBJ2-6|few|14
TGTGCCAGCCACAGGAACTCTGGGGCCAACGTCCTGACTTTC
CASHRNSGANVLTF
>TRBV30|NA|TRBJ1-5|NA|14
TGTGCCTGGAGTGTACGAGGGCGCAATCAGCCCCAGCATTTT
CAWSVRGRNQPQHF